This T cell receptor (beta chain) was documented in a study of T cell repertoires in ileal Crohn's disease. Whole-study results and caveats: Every patient over 26.8% clonality showed endoscopic recurrence. Mucosal expansions were suggested to be mainly CD8 T cells. Compared with non-smokers, active smokers at surgery showed more clonal expansions.

TCRdb keeps only in-frame clones here, not all; method: immunoSEQ multiplex PCR. The repertoire holds 16,000 or so clones, with 92% as singletons. Comments on this clone: What it binds is unknown.

Time point indicated: inflamed ileum from the surgical specimen. Sample: ileal tissue. This TCR derives from an adult with Crohn's disease.

This CDR3 is CASSLVEGASTDTQYF. In nucleotides, the CDR3 is TGTGCCAGCAGCTTAGTAGAGGGGGCGAGCACAGATACGCAGTATTTT. J is TRBJ2-3 and V is TRBV7-6, with TRBD1 matching 7 bases. Trimming removed 1 base from V and 0 bases from J; junction bases left unmatched: 4. This CDR3 is 16 amino acids long. The germline V gene encodes CDR1 SGHVS and CDR2 FNYEAQ.